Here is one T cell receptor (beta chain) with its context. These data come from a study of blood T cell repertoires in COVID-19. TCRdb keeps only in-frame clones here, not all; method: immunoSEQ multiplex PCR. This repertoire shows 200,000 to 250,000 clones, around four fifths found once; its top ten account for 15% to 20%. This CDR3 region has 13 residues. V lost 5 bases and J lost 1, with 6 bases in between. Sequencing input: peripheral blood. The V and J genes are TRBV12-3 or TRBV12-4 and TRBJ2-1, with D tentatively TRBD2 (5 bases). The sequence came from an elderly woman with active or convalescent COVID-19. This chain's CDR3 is CASSGLSYNEQFF. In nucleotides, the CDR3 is TGTGCCAGCAGTGGACTTTCCTACAATGAGCAGTTCTTC.